This TCR beta chain is drawn from a study of blood T cell repertoires in COVID-19. Turning to the study itself: Both acute and convalescent COVID-19 samples were obtained from the United States, Italy and Spain. T cells, B-cell-depleted T cells, or PBMCs provided the cDNA or gDNA that served as material.

Germline trimming cut 6 bases from V and 2 bases from J; bases unmatched to any gene: 10. CDR1 and CDR2 from the germline V gene are SGHAT and FQNNGV. This CDR3 is built from 17 residues. In the study's own analysis: Using reference gene primer amplification, nucleated cell counts were estimated. Produced via immunoSEQ multiplex PCR; TCRdb's table is partial and in-frame only. The V and J calls and clone size are taken from that table; D and trimming were inferred from the DNA. The sample lists over 200,000 clones, 70% to 85% occurring once. Material: peripheral blood. The chain carries TRBV11-2 and TRBJ2-5; 12 nucleotides align to TRBD1. The sequence was obtained from a middle-aged man who had recovered from COVID-19. The CDR3 coding sequence is TGTGCCAGCAGGTCTGGGACAGGGGGCGCCGGGCAAGAGACCCAGTACTTC. As protein: CASRSGTGGAGQETQYF. Variable domain in full (rest from reference TRBV11-2 and TRBJ2-5): EAGVAQSPRYKIIEKRQSVAFWCNPISGHATLYWYQQILGQGPKLLIQFQNNGVVDDSQLPKDRFSAERLKGVDSTLKIQPAKLEDSAVYLCASRSGTGGAGQETQYFGPGTRLLVL.